This record looks at one T cell receptor beta chain sequence and its context. This entry belongs to a study of shared clonotypes between healthy human individuals. Positively selected for CCR7, the CD45RO-negative cells used as naive CD8 cells excluded terminally differentiated effector memory CD45RA+ cells. The protocol was immunoSEQ multiplex PCR, while the TCRdb copy is restricted to in-frame clones and leaves out a portion. The table lists roughly 2 million clones, about 95% of them singletons. This CDR3 is built from 16 residues. V was clipped by 0 bases and J by 4 bases, with 15 bases between them. Per the germline V gene, CDR1 is MNHEY and CDR2 is SVGAGI.

The source material was naive CD8+ T cells sorted from blood. The V call is TRBV6-5, the J call TRBJ2-5; D perhaps matches TRBD1 (6 bases). The clonotype was recovered from a man between 18 and 35 years old in good health. The CDR3 DNA is TGTGCCAGCAGTTACTCCCCCACAGGGCGAGGAGAGACCCAGTACTTC. Protein product: CASSYSPTGRGETQYF.